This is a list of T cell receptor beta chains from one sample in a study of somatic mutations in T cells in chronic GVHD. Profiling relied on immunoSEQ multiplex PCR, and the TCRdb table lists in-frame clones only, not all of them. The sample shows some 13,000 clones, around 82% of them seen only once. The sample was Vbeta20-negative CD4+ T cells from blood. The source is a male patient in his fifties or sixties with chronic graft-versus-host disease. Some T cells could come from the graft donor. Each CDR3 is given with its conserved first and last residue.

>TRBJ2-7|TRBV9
CASSVGGGAYEQYF
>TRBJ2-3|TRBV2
CASLAGGPTDTQYF
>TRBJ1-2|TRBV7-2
CASSLKTPSYGYTF
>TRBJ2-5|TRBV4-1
CASSPGTKTSSEETQYF
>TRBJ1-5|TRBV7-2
CASSLVSSSNQPQHF
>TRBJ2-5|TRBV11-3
CASSARLPGTGEEETQYF
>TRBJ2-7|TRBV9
CASSVGPGLAVDEQYF
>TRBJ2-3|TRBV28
CASSLDGRPDTQYF
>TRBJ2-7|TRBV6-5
CASGVSVEYEQYF
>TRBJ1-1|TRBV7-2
CASSLAGGRVTEAFF
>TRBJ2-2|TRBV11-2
CASSFGVRNTGELFF
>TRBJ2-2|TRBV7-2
CASSLISSGELFF
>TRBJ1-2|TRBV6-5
CASSYSGEEGYTF
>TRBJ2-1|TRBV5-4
CASSLRTGQGTNEQFF
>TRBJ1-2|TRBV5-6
CASSPGTGNANYGYTF
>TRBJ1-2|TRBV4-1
CASSQGGGRDAGYTF
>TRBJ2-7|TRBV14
CASSQVAGVAYEQYF
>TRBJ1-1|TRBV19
CASSSLRTGGSTEAFF
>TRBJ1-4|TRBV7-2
CASSLTRGSEKLFF
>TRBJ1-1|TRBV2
CASRGGQSGNEAFF
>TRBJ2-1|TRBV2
CASSRLSTYNEQFF
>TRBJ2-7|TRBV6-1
CASSGRQDEQYF
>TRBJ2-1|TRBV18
CASSPGGSYNEQFF
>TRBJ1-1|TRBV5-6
CASIRGSSNTEAFF
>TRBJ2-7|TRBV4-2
CASSQASSGVPYEQYF
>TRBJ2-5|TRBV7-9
CASSLDRAQETQYF
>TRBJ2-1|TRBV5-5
CASSPSLSSYNEQFF
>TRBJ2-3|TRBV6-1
CASSDQVDKSTDTQYF
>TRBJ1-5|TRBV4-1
CASSQAPLGRGLWPQHF
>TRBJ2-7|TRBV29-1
CSFLRGQVSYEQYF
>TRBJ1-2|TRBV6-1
CASSEPDYFYGYTF
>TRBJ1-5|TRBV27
CASMIGPRIGPQHF
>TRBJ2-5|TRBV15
CATTLAGGETQYF
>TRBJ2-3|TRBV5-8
CASRQTSTDTQYF
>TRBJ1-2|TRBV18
CASPQGGRDYGYTF
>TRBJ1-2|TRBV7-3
CASSPGQTNYGYTF
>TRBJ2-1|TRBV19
CASSIGTRVLSSYNEQFF
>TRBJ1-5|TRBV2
CASSDGAAQHF
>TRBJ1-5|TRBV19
CASSLMTVGNQPQHF
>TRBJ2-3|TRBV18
CASSPSSGVSTDTQYF
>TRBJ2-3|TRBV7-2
CASSLRTSGSTDTQYF
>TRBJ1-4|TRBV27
CASSFRRTVGEKLFF
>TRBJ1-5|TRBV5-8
CASSIGTGRYSNQPQHF
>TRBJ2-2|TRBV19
CASSISGSANTGELFF
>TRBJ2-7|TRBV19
CASSLGPTYEQYF
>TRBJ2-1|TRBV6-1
CASMTTSGGAYEQFF
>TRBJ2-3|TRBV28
CASSGFGGSTDTQYF
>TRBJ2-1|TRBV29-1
CSGAGLAGVIEYNEQFF
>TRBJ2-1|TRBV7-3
CASSLGQTHEQFF
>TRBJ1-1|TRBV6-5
CASSYGGGPLNTEAFF
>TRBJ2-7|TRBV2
CASRGQVLGEQYF